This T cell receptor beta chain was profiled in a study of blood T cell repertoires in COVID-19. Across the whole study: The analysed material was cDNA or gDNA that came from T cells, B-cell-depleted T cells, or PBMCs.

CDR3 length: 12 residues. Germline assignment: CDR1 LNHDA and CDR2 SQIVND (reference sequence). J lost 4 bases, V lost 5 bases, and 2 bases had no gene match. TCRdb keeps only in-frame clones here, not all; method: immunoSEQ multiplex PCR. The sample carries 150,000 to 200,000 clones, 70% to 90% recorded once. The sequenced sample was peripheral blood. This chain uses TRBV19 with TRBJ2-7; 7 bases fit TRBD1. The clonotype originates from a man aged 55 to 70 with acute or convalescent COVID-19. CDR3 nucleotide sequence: TGTGCCAGTAGTTCCAGGGGGTACGAGCAGTACTTC. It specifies CASSSRGYEQYF.